This TCR beta chain was profiled in a study of T cells of healthy individuals. This clonotype has a count of ten or more. In TCRdb, the 5' RACE reads were re-called with MiXCR into one record per CDR3 protein. Here the sample spans tens of thousands of distinct CDR3 sequences, roughly 14% being singletons. V lost 5 bases, J lost 4 bases, and 20 bases lay in between. The CDR3 loop spans 16 amino acids. Germline V gene data show CDR1 as SSHAT and CDR2 as FNYEAQ (reference sequence). This chain uses TRBV7-7 with TRBJ2-5; D assignment may be TRBD1 or TRBD2 (6 bases each). The TCR was taken from a human donor in good health. Here the CDR3 DNA reads TGTGCCAGCAGCAGGGGGTTAGGGGGAGGCGGAGAGACCCAGTACTTC. The encoded protein is CASSRGLGGGGETQYF.